This TCR beta chain was identified during a study of cytomegalovirus exposure and HLA in healthy donors. Looked up from germline, CDR1 is MGHRA and CDR2 is YSYEKL. The CDR3 sequence is 16 residues long. With V trimmed by 3 bases and J by 9 bases, 7 bases remained unmatched. Primers for the PCR totalled 60 Vbeta and 13 Jbeta. Libraries were prepared by immunoSEQ multiplex PCR; TCRdb keeps only in-frame clonotypes and omits some of them. The data include approximately 61,000 clones; the top ten clones carry roughly 2.1%. The specimen sequenced was PBMCs. The sequence was collected from a woman aged 18-29 years in good health and CMV-seronegative. The chain couples TRBV4-1 to TRBJ1-6; 11 positions match TRBD1. The DNA for the CDR3 is TGCGCCAGCAGCCACGCCCCGGGACAGGGGGGTTCACCCCTCCACTTT. Translation: CASSHAPGQGGSPLHF.